This T cell receptor (beta chain) came from a study of T cell changes during pregnancy in multiple sclerosis. Only in-frame clones appear in the TCRdb table, and some are missing; sequencing was by immunoSEQ multiplex PCR. The data show 40,000 to 60,000 clones, 85% to 90% seen once. The clonotype originates from a female donor in good health, enrolled as a control in a pregnancy study. The sequencing used peripheral blood, collected in the first trimester of pregnancy.

The CDR3 loop is CASSSGTPKFGAFF. CDR3 nucleotides: TGTGCCAGCAGTTCCGGGACACCCAAGTTTGGAGCTTTCTTT. The gene calls are TRBV28 and TRBJ1-1, with D possibly matching TRBD1 (6 bases). CDR3 size: 14 residues. CDR1 is MDHEN and CDR2 is SYDVKM in the germline V gene. Deletions cut 4 bases from V and 10 bases from J, with 19 bases between. The variable domain in full, completed from reference TRBV28 and TRBJ1-1, reads DVKVTQSSRYLVKRTGEKVFLECVQDMDHENMFWYRQDPGLGLRLIYFSYDVKMKEKGDIPEGYSVSREKKERFSLILESASTNQTSMYLCASSSGTPKFGAFFGQGTRLTVV.